The 15 T cell receptor beta chains below were found in one sample sequenced in a study of beta chain features in type 1 diabetes. No antigen has been identified for these receptors. Study-wide results and limits: Shortening that was moderate but significant affected the TCRB CDR3s of Type 1 diabetes patients in all four CD4+ subsets.

The whole isolated RNA underwent reverse transcription, so sequencing captured expressed TCRB transcripts. Using immunoSEQ multiplex PCR, the repertoire was profiled, and TCRdb retains in-frame clones only, with some absent. The data contain some 190,000 clones, over 6% of them singletons. Sequences were obtained from central memory CD4+ T cells from blood. The source of these receptors is a man younger than 30 with type 1 diabetes.

The chain is built from TRBV9 and TRBJ2-5; no clear D. Trimming removed 3 bases at V and 1 base at J, with 7 bases between. Germline loops: CDR1 SGDLS, CDR2 YYNGEE. The CDR3 runs to 13 residues. The CDR3 DNA reads TGTGCCAGCAGCGGGAGTCTCCAAGAGACCCAGTACTTC. It specifies CASSGSLQETQYF. The variable domain in full, completed from reference TRBV9 and TRBJ2-5, reads DSGVTQTPKHLITATGQRVTLRCSPRSGDLSVYWYQQSLDQGLQFLIQYYNGEERAKGNILERFSAQQFPDLHSELNLSSLELGDSALYFCASSGSLQETQYFGPGTRLLVL.

This clone was counted a few times. The rearrangement uses TRBV7-2 and TRBJ2-7; no clear D gene. This CDR3 is built from 15 residues. Trimming pared 2 bases from V and 8 bases from J, leaving 19 bases between. The germline V gene has CDR1 SGHTA and CDR2 FQGNSA. CDR3 sequence (DNA): TGTGCCAGCAGCTTATTTCAGCTTCCGAGCGCAAAGCAGTACTTC. Its translation: CASSLFQLPSAKQYF.

The sample holds a few counts of this clone. The chain uses TRBV29-1 and TRBJ2-1, with a tentative D call TRBD2 (6 bases). The CDR3 runs 14 residues. The V gene's germline CDR1 is SQVTM and CDR2 ANQGSEA. Trimming removed 5 bases at V and 10 bases at J, with 21 bases between. CDR3 sequence: CSVPGVIRDSEQFF. The CDR3 DNA reads as TGCAGCGTTCCCGGGGTTATCCGGGACTCCGAGCAGTTCTTC.

This clone was seen a handful of times. The V call is TRBV9, the J call TRBJ2-3; 8 bases align to TRBD2. The CDR3 totals 15 residues. Germline V gives CDR1 SGDLS, CDR2 YYNGEE. V gave up 5 bases and J gave up 8 bases; unmatched junction bases: 13. The CDR3 DNA sequence: TGTGCCAGCAGTCGTGCGGGGGGCCAGTTAAGTACGCAGTATTTT. Amino acids: CASSRAGGQLSTQYF. Supplemented by reference TRBV9 and TRBJ2-3, the full variable domain reads DSGVTQTPKHLITATGQRVTLRCSPRSGDLSVYWYQQSLDQGLQFLIQYYNGEERAKGNILERFSAQQFPDLHSELNLSSLELGDSALYFCASSRAGGQLSTQYFGPGTRLTVL.

This clone was seen at least ten times. The DNA for the CDR3 is TGTGCCAGCAGCCCAAACCCTGTCGGCGAGCAGTACTTC. It codes for CASSPNPVGEQYF. The chain combines TRBV7-2 with TRBJ2-7; D gene unclear. Germline V gene sequence: CDR1 SGHTA, CDR2 FQGNSA. The V and J ends lost 5 bases and 6 bases respectively, with 14 bases between them. CDR3 length equals 13 residues.

The chain links TRBV18 to TRBJ2-1; 8 positions agree with TRBD2. V dropped 3 bases and J dropped 10; count of bases not matched to a gene: 11. The CDR3 extends over 15 amino acids. Germline V gene data show CDR1 as KGHSH and CDR2 as LQKENI. CDR3 residues: CASSPVLAAAWEQFF. As DNA, the CDR3 is TGTGCCAGCTCACCTGTACTAGCGGCGGCATGGGAGCAGTTCTTC.

The rearrangement links TRBV29-1 to TRBJ1-2, with D possibly matching TRBD1 (5 bases). Trimming took 6 bases from V and 0 from J, leaving 8 bases between them. There are 12 residues in the CDR3. The V gene's germline CDR1 is SQVTM and CDR2 ANQGSEA. The CDR3 is CSVGGSNYGYTF. The CDR3, as DNA: TGCAGCGTGGGGGGATCTAACTATGGCTACACCTTC.

The rearrangement joins TRBV16 to TRBJ2-4, with a tentative D call TRBD2 (5 bases). Germline CDR1 reads KGHSY; CDR2 reads FQNENV. This CDR3 is built from 15 residues. The V and J ends lost 0 bases and 7 bases respectively, with 13 bases between them. The CDR3 sequence: CASSQSEGIGNIQYF. In DNA, the CDR3 is TGTGCCAGCAGCCAATCAGAGGGAATTGGGAACATTCAGTACTTC.

The chain has TRBV30 and TRBJ2-5, with D perhaps TRBD2 (6 bases). Germline loops: CDR1 GTSNPN, CDR2 SVGIG (reference sequence). V shed 0 bases and J shed 5 bases, with 16 bases lying between them. The CDR3 runs to 15 residues. The CDR3 region is CAWSVVGGGGETQYF. The CDR3 DNA sequence: TGTGCCTGGAGTGTAGTTGGCGGTGGGGGGGAGACCCAGTACTTC.

The chain employs TRBV29-1 and TRBJ1-4, with D possibly being TRBD1 (5 bases). This CDR3 contains 14 residues. V was pared by 1 base and J by 5 bases, with 11 bases between. The germline V gene encodes CDR1 SQVTM and CDR2 ANQGSEA. The CDR3 DNA follows: TGCAGCGTTGAAGGGTGGGAGGGGAATGAAAAACTGTTTTTT. Its protein product is CSVEGWEGNEKLFF.

The rearrangement uses TRBV19 and TRBJ1-1; D is uncertain. Germline assignment: CDR1 LNHDA and CDR2 SQIVND (reference sequence). The V end lost 5 bases, the J end lost 7 bases, and 11 bases lay between the germline ends. This CDR3 comprises 12 residues. The CDR3 nucleotides are TGTGCCAGTAGTCGGTCGTCCCTTGAAGCTTTCTTT. Amino acids: CASSRSSLEAFF.

This clone came up a few times. The chain uses TRBV5-6 and TRBJ2-5; D unresolved. The CDR3 consists of 11 residues. The germline V gene encodes CDR1 SGHDT and CDR2 YYEEEE. V was trimmed by 4 bases and J by 4 bases, leaving 5 bases between them. The CDR3 DNA reads as TGTGCCAGCAGCCAGTCAGAGACCCAGTACTTC. Translating gives CASSQSETQYF.

This clone showed up just a few times. The genes are TRBV4-2 and TRBJ2-2; no definite D call. The germline V gene has CDR1 LGHNA and CDR2 YNFKEQ. This CDR3 comprises 15 residues. The germline V and J ends were trimmed by 0 bases and 12 bases, with 17 bases remaining between them. The CDR3 loop is CASSQDGSIPVQLFF. CDR3 coding DNA: TGTGCCAGCAGCCAAGACGGTTCTATTCCGGTACAGCTGTTTTTT.

This rearrangement joins TRBV7-2 to TRBJ2-1; 10 bases are shared with TRBD2. The germline V gene encodes CDR1 SGHTA and CDR2 FQGNSA. The CDR3 is made up of 13 amino acids. J gave up 10 bases and V 1 base, and 1 base lay outside the gene matches. The CDR3 sequence: CASSLGLAGEQFF. CDR3 DNA: TGTGCCAGCAGCTTAGGACTAGCGGGCGAGCAGTTCTTC.

V gene TRBV2 combines with J gene TRBJ1-6; no reliable D call. This CDR3 spans 14 amino acids. V lost 6 bases to trimming and J lost 8 bases, with 14 bases between them. Germline assignment: CDR1 SNHLY and CDR2 FYNNEI. This chain's CDR3 is CASRETIEYSPLHF. The CDR3 DNA reads as TGTGCCAGCAGAGAGACAATTGAGTATTCACCCCTCCACTTT.